This record looks at one TCR beta chain sequence and its context. Its target is unknown. The CDR3 contains 17 residues. CDR1 is MNHNS and CDR2 is SASEGT in the germline V gene. cDNA was made in eight separate reactions per sample. One entry per CDR3 protein, without DNA, is what TCRdb gives after re-calling the 5' RACE reads. Found here are 80,000 or so distinct CDR3 sequences; the top ten clones hold about 7.4%. This record comes from a study of monozygotic twins with inflammatory bowel disease. Study-level findings and limits: Against healthy co-twins, IBD patients had lower TCRbeta diversity (measured by inverse Simpson).

The chain combines TRBV6-1 with TRBJ1-6; TCRdb names TRBD1, which stays unverified in the absence of DNA. This clonotype was sampled from a human donor with ulcerative colitis or Crohn's disease, or a healthy co-twin of an affected twin (not recorded which). Sequencing was done on a sample of blood. CDR3 loop: CASSGGGRVVYNSPLHF.